Listed below are T cell receptor beta chains from one sample, sequenced in a study of beta chain features in type 1 diabetes. Using immunoSEQ multiplex PCR, the repertoire was profiled, and TCRdb retains in-frame clones only, with some absent. Among about 620,000 clones listed, roughly a sixth were seen once. The sample taken for sequencing was naive CD4+ T cells from blood. Receptors originate from a young man in good health. The CDR3 runs from the conserved cysteine through the conserved F or W. A D gene is named only where the DNA matches it firmly. The size field is filled for only some rows; it gives once, few, many or a size class.

d_call	j_call	clone_size	v_call	cdr3_nt	cdr3_aa
TRBD1	TRBJ2-1	-	TRBV5-1	TGCGCCAGCAGCTTGGCCCCGGGACAGTATGATGAGCAGTTCTTC	CASSLAPGQYDEQFF
-	TRBJ2-7	-	TRBV7-3	TGTGCCAGCAGCTCGTCATCGGGGACGGGTGAGCAGTACTTC	CASSSSSGTGEQYF
TRBD1	TRBJ1-4	few	TRBV7-9	TGTGCCAGCACCGGACAGGGGACTGAAAAACTGTTTTTT	CASTGQGTEKLFF
-	TRBJ2-6	few	TRBV5-1	TGCGCCAGCAGCTTGGGCTCTGGGGCCAACGTCCTGACTTTC	CASSLGSGANVLTF
-	TRBJ2-7	-	TRBV6-5	TGTGCCAGCAGTTACTCTAGCAGGGTGGGGGGCGAGCAGTACTTC	CASSYSSRVGGEQYF
TRBD1	TRBJ2-2	few	TRBV7-2	TGTGCCAGCAGCCCTACGACAGGGATCGGGGAGCTGTTTTTT	CASSPTTGIGELFF
TRBD2	TRBJ2-7	-	TRBV6-6	TGTGCCAGCAGTTACTCTGGGGGAGGGTCCTACGAGCAGTACTTC	CASSYSGGGSYEQYF
-	TRBJ2-3	few	TRBV18	TGTGCCAGCTCACCTACCAGAGGAGAGACAGAGGCCAGATACACGCAGTATTTT	CASSPTRGETEARYTQYF
TRBD2	TRBJ2-1	few	TRBV9	TGTGCCAGCACCCTAAGTCTAGCGGAGTACAATGAGCAGTTCTTC	CASTLSLAEYNEQFF
-	TRBJ1-1	few	TRBV7-9	TGTGCCAGCAGCTTAGGGGTTACAGGGAACACTGAAGCTTTCTTT	CASSLGVTGNTEAFF
TRBD1	TRBJ2-7	few	TRBV4-2	TGTGCCAGCAGCCAGACACTTGGTGGGCAGGGGGCTCGAGAGCAGTACTTC	CASSQTLGGQGAREQYF